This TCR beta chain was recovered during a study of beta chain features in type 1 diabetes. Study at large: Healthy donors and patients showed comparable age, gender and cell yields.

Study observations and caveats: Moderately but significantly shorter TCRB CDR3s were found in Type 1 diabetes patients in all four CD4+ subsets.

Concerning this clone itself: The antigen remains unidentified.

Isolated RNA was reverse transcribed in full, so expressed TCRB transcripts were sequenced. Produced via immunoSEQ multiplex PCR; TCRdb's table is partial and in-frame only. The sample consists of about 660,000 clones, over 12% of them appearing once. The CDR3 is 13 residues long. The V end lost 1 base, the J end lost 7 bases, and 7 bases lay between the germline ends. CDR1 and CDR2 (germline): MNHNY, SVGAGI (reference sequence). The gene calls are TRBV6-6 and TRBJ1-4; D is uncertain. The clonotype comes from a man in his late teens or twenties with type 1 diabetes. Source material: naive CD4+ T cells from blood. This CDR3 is CASSYWRGEKLFF. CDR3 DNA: TGTGCCAGCAGTTACTGGCGGGGTGAAAAACTGTTTTTT.